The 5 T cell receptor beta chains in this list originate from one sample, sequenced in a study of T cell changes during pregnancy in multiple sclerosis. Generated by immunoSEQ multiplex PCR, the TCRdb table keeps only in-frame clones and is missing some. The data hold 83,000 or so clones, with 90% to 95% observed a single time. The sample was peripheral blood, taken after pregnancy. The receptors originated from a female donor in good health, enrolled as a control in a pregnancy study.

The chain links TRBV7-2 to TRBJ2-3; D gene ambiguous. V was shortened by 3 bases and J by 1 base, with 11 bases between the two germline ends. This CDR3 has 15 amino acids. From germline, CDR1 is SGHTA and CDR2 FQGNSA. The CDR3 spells CASSFTREGTDTQYF. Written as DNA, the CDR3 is TGTGCCAGCAGCTTCACGCGAGAGGGCACAGATACGCAGTATTTT.

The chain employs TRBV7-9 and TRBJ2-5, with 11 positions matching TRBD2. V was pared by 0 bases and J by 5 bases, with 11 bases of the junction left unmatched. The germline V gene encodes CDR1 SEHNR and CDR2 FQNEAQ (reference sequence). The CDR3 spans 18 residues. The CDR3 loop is CASSLAAHSGRAFETQYF. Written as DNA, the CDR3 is TGTGCCAGCAGCTTAGCGGCCCATAGCGGGAGGGCCTTTGAGACCCAGTACTTC. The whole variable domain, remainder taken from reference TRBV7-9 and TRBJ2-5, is DTGVSQNPRHKITKRGQNVTFRCDPISEHNRLYWYRQTLGQGPEFLTYFQNEAQLEKSRLLSDRFSAERPKGSFSTLEIQRTEQGDSAMYLCASSLAAHSGRAFETQYFGPGTRLLVL.

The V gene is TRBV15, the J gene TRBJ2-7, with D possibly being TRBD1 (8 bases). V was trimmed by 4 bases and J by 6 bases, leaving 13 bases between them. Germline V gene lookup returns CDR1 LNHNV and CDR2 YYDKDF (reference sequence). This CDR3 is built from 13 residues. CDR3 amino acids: CATSTYRGGEQYF. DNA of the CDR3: TGTGCCACCAGCACCTACAGGGGGGGCGAGCAGTACTTC. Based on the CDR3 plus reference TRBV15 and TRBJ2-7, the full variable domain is DAMVIQNPRYQVTQFGKPVTLSCSQTLNHNVMYWYQQKSSQAPKLLFHYYDKDFNNEADTPDNFQSRRPNTSFCFLDIRSPGLGDTAMYLCATSTYRGGEQYFGPGTRLTVT.

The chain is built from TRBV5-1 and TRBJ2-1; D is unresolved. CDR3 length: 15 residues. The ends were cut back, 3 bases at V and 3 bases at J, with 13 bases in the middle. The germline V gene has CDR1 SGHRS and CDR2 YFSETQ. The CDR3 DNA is TGCGCCAGCAGCTCCCTTGGCGGTAGCTACAATGAGCAGTTCTTC. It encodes CASSSLGGSYNEQFF.

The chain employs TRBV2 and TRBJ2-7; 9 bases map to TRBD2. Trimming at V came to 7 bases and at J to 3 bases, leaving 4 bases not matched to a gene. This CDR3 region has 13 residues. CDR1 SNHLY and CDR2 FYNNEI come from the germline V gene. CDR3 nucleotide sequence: TGTGCCAGCACCGGGACTAGCCGCTACGAGCAGTACTTC. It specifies CASTGTSRYEQYF.